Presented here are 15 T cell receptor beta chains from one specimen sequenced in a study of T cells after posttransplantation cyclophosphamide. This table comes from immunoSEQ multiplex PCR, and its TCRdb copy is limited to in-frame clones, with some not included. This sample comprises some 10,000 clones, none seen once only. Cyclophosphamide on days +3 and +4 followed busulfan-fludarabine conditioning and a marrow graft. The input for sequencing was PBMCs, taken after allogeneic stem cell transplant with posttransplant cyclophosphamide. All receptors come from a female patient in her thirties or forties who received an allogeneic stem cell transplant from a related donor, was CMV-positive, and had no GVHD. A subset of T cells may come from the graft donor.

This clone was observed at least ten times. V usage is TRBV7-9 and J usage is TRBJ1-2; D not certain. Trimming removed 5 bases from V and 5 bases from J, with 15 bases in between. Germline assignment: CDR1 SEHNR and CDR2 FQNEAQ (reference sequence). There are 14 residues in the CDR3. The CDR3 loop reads CASSRGEGGYGYTF. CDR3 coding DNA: TGTGCCAGCAGCCGCGGTGAGGGTGGATATGGCTACACCTTC.

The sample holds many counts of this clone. CDR3 sequence: CASGGTRTQRGPQHF. The CDR3 DNA is TGTGCCAGCGGGGGGACCCGAACGCAACGGGGGCCCCAGCATTTT. The rearrangement links TRBV6-1 to TRBJ1-5; TRBD1 might be the D (5 bases). The CDR3 is made up of 15 amino acids. V was shortened by 8 bases and J by 9 bases, with 23 bases between the two germline ends. The V gene's germline CDR1 is MNHNS and CDR2 SASEGT.

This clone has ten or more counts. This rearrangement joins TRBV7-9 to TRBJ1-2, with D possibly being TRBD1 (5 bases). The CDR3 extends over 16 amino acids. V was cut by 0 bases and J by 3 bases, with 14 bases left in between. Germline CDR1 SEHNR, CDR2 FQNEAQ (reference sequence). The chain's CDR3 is CASSLASQGVHYGYTF. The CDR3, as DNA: TGTGCCAGCAGCTTAGCGTCCCAGGGTGTACACTATGGCTACACCTTC.

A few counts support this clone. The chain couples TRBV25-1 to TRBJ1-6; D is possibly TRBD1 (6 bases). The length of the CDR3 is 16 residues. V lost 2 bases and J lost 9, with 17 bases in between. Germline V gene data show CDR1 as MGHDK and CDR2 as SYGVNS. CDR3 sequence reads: CASSEAGGQVGSPLHF. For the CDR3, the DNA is TGTGCCAGCAGTGAAGCGGGGGGCCAAGTCGGTTCACCCCTCCACTTT.

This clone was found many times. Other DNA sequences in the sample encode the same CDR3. The CDR3 DNA sequence: TGTGCCAGCAGTGAACCGGGACAGGGAACAGATACGCAGTATTTT. It is translated as CASSEPGQGTDTQYF. This chain connects TRBV6-1 to TRBJ2-3, with TRBD1 matching 9 bases. The V gene end was trimmed by 2 bases and the J gene end by 3 bases; junction bases not matched to a gene: 3. Germline V gene lookup returns CDR1 MNHNS and CDR2 SASEGT. This CDR3 comprises 15 residues.

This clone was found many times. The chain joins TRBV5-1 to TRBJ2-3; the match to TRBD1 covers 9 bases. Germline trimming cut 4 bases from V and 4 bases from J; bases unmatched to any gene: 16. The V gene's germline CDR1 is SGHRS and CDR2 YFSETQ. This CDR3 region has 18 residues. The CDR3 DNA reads TGCGCCAGCAGCCCTACAGGGGGCGCATCTATTCGGGCAGATACGCAGTATTTT. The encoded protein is CASSPTGGASIRADTQYF.

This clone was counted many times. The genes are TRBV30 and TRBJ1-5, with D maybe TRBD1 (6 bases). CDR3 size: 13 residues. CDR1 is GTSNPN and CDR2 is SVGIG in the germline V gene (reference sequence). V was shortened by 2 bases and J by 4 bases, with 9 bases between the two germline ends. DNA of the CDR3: TGTGCCTGGAGTTTACAGGGAAATCAGCCCCAGCATTTT. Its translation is CAWSLQGNQPQHF.

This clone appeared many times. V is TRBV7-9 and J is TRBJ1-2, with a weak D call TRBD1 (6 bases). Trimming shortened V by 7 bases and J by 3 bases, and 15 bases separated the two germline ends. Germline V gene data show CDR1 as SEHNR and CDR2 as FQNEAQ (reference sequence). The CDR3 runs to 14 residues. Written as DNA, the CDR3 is TGTGCCAGCACCCCGTTGGGGGCCGACTATGGCTACACCTTC. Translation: CASTPLGADYGYTF.

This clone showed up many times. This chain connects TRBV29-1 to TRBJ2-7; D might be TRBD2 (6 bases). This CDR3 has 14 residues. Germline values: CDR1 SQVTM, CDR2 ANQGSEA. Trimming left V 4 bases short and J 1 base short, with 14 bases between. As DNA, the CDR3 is TGCAGCGTTGCTGGGACTTCTTTTTCCTACGAGCAGTACTTC. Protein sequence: CSVAGTSFSYEQYF.

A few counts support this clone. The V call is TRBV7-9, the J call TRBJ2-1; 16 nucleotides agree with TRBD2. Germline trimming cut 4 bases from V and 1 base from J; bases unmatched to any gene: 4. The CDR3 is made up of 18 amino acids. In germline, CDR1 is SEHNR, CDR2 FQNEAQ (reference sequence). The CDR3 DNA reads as TGTGCCAGCAGCTCGGGACTAGCGGGAGGGGCTTCCTACAATGAGCAGTTCTTC. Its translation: CASSSGLAGGASYNEQFF.

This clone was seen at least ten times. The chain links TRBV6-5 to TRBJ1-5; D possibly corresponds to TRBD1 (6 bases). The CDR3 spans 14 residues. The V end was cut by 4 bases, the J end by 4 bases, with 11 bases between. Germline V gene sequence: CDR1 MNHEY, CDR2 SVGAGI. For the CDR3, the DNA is TGTGCCAGCAGTTGGGGGGGGGCGAATCAGCCCCAGCATTTT. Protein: CASSWGGANQPQHF.

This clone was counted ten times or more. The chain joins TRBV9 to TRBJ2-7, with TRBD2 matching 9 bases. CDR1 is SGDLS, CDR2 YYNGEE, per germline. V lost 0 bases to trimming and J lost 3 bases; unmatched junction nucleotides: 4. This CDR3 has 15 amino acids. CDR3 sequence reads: CASSVEGSGSYEQYF. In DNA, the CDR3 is TGTGCCAGCAGCGTAGAGGGTAGCGGGAGCTACGAGCAGTACTTC.

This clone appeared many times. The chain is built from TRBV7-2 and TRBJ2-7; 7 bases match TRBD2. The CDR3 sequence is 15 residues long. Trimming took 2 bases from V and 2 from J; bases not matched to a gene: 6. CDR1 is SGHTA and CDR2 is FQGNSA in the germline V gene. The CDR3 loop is CASSLWASGTYEQYF. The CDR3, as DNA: TGTGCCAGCAGCTTATGGGCTAGCGGTACCTACGAGCAGTACTTC.

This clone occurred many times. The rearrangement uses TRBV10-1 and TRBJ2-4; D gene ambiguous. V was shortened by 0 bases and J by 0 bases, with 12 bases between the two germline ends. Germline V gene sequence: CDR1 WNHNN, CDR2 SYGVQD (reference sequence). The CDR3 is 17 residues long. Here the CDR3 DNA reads TGCGCCAGCAGTGAGTCGACGGGTAGCCTAGCCAAAAACATTCAGTACTTC. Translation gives CASSESTGSLAKNIQYF.

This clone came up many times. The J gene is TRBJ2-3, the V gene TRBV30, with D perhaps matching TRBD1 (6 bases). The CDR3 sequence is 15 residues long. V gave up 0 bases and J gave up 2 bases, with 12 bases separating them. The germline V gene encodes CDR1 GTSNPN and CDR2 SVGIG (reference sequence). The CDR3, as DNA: TGTGCCTGGAGTGTAATACAGGGAATCACAGATACGCAGTATTTT. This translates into CAWSVIQGITDTQYF. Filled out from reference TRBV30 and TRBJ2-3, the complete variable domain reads SQTIHQWPATLVQPVGSPLSLECTVEGTSNPNLYWYRQAAGRGLQLLFYSVGIGQISSEVPQNLSASRPQDRQFILSSKKLLLSDSGFYLCAWSVIQGITDTQYFGPGTRLTVL.